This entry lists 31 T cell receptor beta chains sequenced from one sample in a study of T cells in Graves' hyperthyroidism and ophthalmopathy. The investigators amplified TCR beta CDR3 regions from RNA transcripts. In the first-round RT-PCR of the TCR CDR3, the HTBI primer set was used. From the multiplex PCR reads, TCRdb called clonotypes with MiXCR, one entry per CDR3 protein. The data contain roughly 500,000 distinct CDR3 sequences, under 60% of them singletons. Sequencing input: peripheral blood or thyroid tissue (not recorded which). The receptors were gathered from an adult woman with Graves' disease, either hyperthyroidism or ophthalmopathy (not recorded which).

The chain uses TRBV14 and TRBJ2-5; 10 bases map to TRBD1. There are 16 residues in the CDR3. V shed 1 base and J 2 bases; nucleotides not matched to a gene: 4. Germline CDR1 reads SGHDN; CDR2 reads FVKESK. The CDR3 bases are TGTGCCAGCAGCCAAGGGGACAGGGGAGGTCAAGAGACCCAGTACTTC. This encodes CASSQGDRGGQETQYF. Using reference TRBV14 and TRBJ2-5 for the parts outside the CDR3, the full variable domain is EAGVTQFPSHSVIEKGQTVTLRCDPISGHDNLYWYRRVMGKEIKFLLHFVKESKQDESGMPNNRFLAERTGGTYSTLKVQPAELEDSGVYFCASSQGDRGGQETQYFGPGTRLLVL.

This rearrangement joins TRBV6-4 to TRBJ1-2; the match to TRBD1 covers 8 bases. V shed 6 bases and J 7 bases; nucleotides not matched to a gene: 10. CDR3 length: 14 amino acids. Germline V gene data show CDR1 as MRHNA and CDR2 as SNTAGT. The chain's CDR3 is CASSGKYRGFGYTF. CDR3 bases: TGTGCCAGCAGCGGAAAATACAGGGGGTTTGGCTACACCTTC.

The CDR3: CASSSSDRTQYF. CDR3 nucleotide sequence: TGTGCCAGCAGCTCTTCGGACCGGACCCAGTACTTC. The chain links TRBV7-9 to TRBJ2-5, with D unresolved. This CDR3 has 12 residues. V lost 4 bases and J lost 7, with 10 bases in between. CDR1 is SEHNR and CDR2 is FQNEAQ in the germline V gene (reference sequence).

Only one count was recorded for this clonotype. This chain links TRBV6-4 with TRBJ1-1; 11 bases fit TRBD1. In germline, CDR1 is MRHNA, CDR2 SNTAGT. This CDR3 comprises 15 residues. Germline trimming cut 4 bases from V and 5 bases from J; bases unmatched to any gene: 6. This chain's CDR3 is CASSAFGDRGTEAFF. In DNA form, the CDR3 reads TGTGCCAGCAGTGCCTTCGGGGACAGGGGGACTGAAGCTTTCTTT.

CDR3 sequence: CATSRVVGTGNTEAFF. The CDR3 coding sequence is TGTGCCACCAGCAGAGTAGTGGGGACAGGGAACACTGAAGCTTTCTTT. The chain uses TRBV15 and TRBJ1-1; 8 bases fit TRBD1. Per germline, CDR1 LNHNV and CDR2 YYDKDF (reference sequence). V lost 1 base, J lost 1 base, and 5 bases stayed unmatched. The length of the CDR3 is 16 residues.

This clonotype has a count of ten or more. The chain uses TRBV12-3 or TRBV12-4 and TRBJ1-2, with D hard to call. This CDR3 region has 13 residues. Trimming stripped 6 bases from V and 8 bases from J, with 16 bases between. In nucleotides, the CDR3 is TGTGCCAGCAGCCTAGTAATAGGGCTAGGCTACACCTTC. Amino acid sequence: CASSLVIGLGYTF.

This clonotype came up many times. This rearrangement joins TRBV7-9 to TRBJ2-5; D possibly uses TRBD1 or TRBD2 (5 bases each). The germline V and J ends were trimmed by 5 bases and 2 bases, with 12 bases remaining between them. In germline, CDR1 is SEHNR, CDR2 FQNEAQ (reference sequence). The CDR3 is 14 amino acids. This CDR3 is CASSTPGTQETQYF. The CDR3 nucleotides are TGTGCCAGCAGCACCCCCGGGACGCAAGAGACCCAGTACTTC.

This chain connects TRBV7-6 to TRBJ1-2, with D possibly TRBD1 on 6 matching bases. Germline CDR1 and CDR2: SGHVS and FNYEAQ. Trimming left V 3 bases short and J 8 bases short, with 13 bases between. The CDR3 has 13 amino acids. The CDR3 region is CASSFKTGTGYTF. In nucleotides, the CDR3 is TGTGCCAGCAGCTTTAAGACCGGGACAGGCTACACCTTC.

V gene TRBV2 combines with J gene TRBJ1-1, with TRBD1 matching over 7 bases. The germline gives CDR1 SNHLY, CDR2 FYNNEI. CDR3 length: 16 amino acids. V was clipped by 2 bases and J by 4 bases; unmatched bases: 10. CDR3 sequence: CASSEQGGRPCTEAFF. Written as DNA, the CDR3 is TGTGCCAGCAGTGAACAGGGGGGGAGGCCATGCACTGAAGCTTTCTTT.

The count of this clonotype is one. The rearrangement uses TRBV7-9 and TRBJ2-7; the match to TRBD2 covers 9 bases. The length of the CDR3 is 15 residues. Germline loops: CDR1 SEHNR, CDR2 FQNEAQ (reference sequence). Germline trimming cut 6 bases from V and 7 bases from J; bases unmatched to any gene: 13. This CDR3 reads CASRDIAGVRNEQYF. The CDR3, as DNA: TGTGCCAGCAGGGACATAGCGGGAGTAAGGAATGAGCAGTACTTC.

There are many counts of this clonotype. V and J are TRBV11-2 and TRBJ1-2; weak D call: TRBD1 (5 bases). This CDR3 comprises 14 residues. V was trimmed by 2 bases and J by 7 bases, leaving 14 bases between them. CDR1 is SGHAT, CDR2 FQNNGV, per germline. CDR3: CASSLSGQGGGYTF. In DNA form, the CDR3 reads TGTGCCAGCAGCTTATCGGGGCAGGGTGGTGGCTACACCTTC.

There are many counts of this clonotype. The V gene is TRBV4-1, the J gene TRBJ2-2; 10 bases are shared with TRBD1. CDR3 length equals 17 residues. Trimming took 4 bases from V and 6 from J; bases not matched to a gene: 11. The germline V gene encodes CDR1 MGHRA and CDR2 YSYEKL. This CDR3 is CASSRDRGSGQAGELFF. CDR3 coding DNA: TGCGCCAGCAGCCGGGACAGGGGTAGTGGGCAAGCCGGGGAGCTGTTTTTT.

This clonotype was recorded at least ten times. CDR3 DNA sequence: TGTGCCAGCAGTCCACAGGCTTCGGGGGAGCAGTACTTC. Translating gives CASSPQASGEQYF. The chain is built from TRBV12-3 or TRBV12-4 and TRBJ2-7; the D call may be TRBD1 or TRBD2 (5 bases each). V lost 5 bases, J lost 7 bases, and 15 bases lay in between. CDR3 length equals 13 residues.

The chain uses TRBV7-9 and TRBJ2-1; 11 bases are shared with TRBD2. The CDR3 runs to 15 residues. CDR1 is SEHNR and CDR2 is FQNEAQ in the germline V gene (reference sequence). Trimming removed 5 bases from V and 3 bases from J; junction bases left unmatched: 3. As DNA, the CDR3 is TGTGCCAGCAGCCCAACTAGCGGGAGCTACAATGAGCAGTTCTTC. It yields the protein CASSPTSGSYNEQFF.

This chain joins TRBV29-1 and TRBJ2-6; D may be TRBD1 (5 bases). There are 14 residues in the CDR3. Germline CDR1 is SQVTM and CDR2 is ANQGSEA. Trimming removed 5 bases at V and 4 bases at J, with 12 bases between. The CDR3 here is CSVWAGSGANVLTF. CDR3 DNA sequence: TGCAGCGTTTGGGCAGGGTCAGGGGCCAACGTCCTGACTTTC. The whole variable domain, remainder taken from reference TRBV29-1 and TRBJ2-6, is SAVISQKPSRDICQRGTSLTIQCQVDSQVTMMFWYRQQPGQSLTLIATANQGSEATYESGFVIDKFPISRPNLTFSTLTVSNMSPEDSSIYLCSVWAGSGANVLTFGAGSRLTVL.

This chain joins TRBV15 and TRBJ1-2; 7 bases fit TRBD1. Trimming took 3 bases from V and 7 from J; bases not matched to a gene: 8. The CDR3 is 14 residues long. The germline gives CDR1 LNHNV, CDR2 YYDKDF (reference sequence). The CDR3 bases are TGTGCCACCAGCAGCCCCCAGGGGGTGGCTGGCTACACCTTC. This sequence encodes CATSSPQGVAGYTF.

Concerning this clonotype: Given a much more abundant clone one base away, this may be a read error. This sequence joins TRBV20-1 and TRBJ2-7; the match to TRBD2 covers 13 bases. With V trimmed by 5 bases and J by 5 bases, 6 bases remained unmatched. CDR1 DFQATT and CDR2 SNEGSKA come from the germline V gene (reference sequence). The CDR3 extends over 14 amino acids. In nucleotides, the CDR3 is TGCAGTGCTTCTCGACTAGCGGGAGGACACGAGCAGTACTTC. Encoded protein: CSASRLAGGHEQYF.

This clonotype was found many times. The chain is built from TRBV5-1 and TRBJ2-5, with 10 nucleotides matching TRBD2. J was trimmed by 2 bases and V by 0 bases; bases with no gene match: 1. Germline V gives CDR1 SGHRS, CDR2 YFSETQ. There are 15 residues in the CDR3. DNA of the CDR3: TGCGCCAGCAGCTTGGAGACTAGCGGGCAAGAGACCCAGTACTTC. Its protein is CASSLETSGQETQYF.

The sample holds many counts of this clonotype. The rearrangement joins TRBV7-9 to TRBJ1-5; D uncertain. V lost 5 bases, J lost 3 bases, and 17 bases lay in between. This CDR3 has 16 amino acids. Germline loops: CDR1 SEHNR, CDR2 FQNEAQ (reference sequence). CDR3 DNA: TGTGCCAGCAGCCCAGGTGCAGGCCGGGACAATCAGCCCCAGCATTTT. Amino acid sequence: CASSPGAGRDNQPQHF.

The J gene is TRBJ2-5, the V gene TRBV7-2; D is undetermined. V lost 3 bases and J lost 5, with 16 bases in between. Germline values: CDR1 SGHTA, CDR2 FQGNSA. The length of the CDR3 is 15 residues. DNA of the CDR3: TGTGCCAGCAGCTTGCGGCCGAACACCGGGGAGACCCAGTACTTC. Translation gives CASSLRPNTGETQYF.

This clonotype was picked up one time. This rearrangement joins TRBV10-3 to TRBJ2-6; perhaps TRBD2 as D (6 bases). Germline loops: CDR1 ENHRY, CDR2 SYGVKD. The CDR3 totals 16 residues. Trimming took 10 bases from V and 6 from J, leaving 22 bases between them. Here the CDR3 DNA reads TGTGCCAACACCCGGGAGAGAGGGACTGAGGCCAACGTCCTGACTTTC. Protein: CANTRERGTEANVLTF.

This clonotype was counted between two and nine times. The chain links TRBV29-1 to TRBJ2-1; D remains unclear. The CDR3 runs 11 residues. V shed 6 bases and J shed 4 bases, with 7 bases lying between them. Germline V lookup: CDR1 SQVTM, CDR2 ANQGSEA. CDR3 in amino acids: CSVSLYNEQFF. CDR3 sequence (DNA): TGCAGCGTCAGCTTATACAATGAGCAGTTCTTC.

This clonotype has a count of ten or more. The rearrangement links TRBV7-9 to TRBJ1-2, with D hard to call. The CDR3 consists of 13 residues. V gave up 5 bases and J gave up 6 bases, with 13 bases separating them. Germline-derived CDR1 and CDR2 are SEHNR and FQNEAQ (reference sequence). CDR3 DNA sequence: TGTGCCAGCAGCGCAGATCGGCCGAATGGCTACACCTTC. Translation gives CASSADRPNGYTF.

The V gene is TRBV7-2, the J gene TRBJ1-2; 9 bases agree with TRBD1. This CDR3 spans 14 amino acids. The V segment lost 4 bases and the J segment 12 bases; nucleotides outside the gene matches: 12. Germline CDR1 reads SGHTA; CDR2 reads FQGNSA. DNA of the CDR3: TGTGCCAGCAGCTCCGGGACAGGGTACTCTGGAAACACCTTC. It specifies CASSSGTGYSGNTF.

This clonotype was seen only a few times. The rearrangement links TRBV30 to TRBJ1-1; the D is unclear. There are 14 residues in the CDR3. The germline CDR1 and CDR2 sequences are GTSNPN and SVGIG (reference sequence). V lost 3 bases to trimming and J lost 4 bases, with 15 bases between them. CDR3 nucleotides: TGTGCCTGGAGCGGTACAGCCCCCGCCACTGAAGCTTTCTTT. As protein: CAWSGTAPATEAFF.

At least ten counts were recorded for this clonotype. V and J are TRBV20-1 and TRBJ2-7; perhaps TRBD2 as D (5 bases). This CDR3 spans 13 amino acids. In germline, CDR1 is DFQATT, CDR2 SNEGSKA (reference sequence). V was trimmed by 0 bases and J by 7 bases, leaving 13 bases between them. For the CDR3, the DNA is TGCAGTGCTAGAGACGCTAAGGCGGGTGAGCAGTACTTC. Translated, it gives CSARDAKAGEQYF.

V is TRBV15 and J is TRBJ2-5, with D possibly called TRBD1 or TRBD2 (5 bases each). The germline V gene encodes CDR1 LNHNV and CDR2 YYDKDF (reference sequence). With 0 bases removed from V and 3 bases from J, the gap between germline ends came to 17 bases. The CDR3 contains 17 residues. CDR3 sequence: CATSRDGTRLKKETQYF. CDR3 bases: TGTGCCACCAGCAGAGATGGGACGAGACTAAAAAAAGAGACCCAGTACTTC.

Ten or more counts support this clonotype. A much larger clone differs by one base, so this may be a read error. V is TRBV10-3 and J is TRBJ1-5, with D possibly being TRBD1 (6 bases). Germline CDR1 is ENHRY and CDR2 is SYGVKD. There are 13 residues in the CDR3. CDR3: CATSRQENQPQHF. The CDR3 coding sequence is TGTGCCACCAGTAGACAGGAGAATCAGCCCCAGCATTTT.

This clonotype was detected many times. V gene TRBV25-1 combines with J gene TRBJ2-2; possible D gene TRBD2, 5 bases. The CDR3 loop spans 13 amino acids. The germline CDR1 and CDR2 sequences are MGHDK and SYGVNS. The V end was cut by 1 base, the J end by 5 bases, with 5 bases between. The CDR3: CASSESGTGELFF. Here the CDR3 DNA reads TGTGCCAGCAGTGAATCGGGGACCGGGGAGCTGTTTTTT.

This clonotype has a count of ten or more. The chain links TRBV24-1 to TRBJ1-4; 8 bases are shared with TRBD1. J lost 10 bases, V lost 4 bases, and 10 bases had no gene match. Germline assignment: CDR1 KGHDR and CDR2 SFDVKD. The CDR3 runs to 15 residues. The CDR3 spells CATSDPRGQSGKLFF. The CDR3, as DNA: TGTGCCACCAGTGACCCCAGGGGGCAAAGCGGAAAACTGTTTTTT.

In DNA, the CDR3 is TGTGCCAGCAGCAGCTCCGGGGGACTAGCGGGAATCCAGTACTTC. Translating gives CASSSSGGLAGIQYF. This sequence joins TRBV7-9 and TRBJ2-7, with 13 bases that match TRBD2. The CDR3 is 15 amino acids. With V trimmed by 5 bases and J by 10 bases, 11 bases remained unmatched. In germline, CDR1 is SEHNR, CDR2 FQNEAQ (reference sequence).